This TCR beta chain emerged from a study of identical twins. This CDR3 is 15 amino acids long. With V trimmed by 1 base and J by 4 bases, 6 bases remained unmatched. Germline CDR1 SEHNR, CDR2 FQNEAQ (reference sequence). For this clonotype: Its cognate antigen is unknown.

One entry per CDR3 protein, called by TCRdb with MiXCR from the 5' RACE reads. The data hold about 660,000 distinct CDR3 sequences, with 8.6% observed a single time. Study results and limitations: Rather than following the same donors, the conclusions depended on cross-sectional statistical analysis. Researchers reported excess low generation probability among twin-shared out-of-frame alpha sequences. In cord blood, abundant beta clonotypes had fewer insertions; memory showed no trend.

The sample also formed part of further work on yellow fever vaccine responses in identical twins.

Material: PBMCs. The V and J genes are TRBV7-9 and TRBJ1-2; the match to TRBD1 covers 7 bases. The clonotype originates from a woman aged 18-30 years in good health. The CDR3 is CASSLVAQGLYGYTF. Written as DNA, the CDR3 is TGTGCCAGCAGCTTAGTGGCACAGGGGCTCTATGGCTACACCTTC.